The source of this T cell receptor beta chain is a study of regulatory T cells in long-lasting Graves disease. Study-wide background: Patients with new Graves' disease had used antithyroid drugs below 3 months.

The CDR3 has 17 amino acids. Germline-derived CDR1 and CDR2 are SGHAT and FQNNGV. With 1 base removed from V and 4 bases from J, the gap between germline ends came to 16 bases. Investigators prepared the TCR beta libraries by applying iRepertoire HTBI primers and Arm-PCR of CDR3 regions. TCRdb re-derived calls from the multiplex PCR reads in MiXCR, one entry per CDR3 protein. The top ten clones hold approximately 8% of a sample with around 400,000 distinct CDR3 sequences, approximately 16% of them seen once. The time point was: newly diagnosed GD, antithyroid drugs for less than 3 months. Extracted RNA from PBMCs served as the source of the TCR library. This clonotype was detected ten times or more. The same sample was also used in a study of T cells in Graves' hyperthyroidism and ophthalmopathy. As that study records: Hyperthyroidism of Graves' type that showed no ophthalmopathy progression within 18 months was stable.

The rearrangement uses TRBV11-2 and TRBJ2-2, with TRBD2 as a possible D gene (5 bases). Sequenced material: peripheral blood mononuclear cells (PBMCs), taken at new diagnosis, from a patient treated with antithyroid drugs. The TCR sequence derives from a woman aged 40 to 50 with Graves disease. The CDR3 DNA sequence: TGTGCCAGCAGCTTAGTAGGGCGAATAGGAGGCACCGGGGAGCTGTTTTTT. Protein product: CASSLVGRIGGTGELFF.